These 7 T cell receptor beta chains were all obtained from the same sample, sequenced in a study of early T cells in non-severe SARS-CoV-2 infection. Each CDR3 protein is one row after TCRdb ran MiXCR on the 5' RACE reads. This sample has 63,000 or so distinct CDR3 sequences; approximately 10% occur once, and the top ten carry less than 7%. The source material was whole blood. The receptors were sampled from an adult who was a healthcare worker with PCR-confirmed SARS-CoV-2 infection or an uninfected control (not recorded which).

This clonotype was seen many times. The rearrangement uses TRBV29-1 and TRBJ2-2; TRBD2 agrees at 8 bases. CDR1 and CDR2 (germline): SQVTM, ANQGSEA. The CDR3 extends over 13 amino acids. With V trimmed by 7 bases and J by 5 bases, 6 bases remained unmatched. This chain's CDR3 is CSGQRELTGELFF. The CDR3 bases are TGCAGCGGTCAGCGGGAGTTGACCGGGGAGCTGTTTTTT.

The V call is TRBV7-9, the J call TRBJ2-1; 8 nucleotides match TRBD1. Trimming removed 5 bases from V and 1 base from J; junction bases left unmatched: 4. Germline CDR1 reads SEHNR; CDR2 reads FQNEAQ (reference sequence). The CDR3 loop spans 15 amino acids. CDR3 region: CASSRDRRSYNEQFF. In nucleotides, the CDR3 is TGTGCCAGCAGCAGGGACAGGCGATCCTACAATGAGCAGTTCTTC.

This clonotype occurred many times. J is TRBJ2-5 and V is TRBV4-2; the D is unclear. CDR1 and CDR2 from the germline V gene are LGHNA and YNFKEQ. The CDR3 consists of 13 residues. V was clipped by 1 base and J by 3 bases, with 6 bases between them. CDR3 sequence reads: CASSQVNEETQYF. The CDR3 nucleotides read TGTGCCAGCAGCCAAGTGAACGAAGAGACCCAGTACTTC.

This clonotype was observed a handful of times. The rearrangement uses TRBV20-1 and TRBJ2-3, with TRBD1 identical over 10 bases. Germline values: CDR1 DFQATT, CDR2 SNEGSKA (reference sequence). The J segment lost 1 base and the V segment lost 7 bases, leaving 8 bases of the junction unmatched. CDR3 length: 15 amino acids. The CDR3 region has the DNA TGCAGTGGTAACTCCGGGACAGGGGGCACAGATACGCAGTATTTT. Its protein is CSGNSGTGGTDTQYF.

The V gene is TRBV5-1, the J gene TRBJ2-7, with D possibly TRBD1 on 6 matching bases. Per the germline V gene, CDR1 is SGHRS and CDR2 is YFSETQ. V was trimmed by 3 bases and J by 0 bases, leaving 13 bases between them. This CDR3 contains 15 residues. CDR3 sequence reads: CASSSRTVPSYEQYF. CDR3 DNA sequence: TGCGCCAGCAGCTCCCGGACAGTACCCTCCTACGAGCAGTACTTC.

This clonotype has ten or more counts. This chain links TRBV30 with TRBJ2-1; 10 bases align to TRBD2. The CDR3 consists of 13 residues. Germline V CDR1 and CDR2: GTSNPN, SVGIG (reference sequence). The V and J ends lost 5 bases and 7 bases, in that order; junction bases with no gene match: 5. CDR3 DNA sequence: TGTGCCTGGGGGGGACTAGCGAAGAATGAGCAGTTCTTC. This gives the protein CAWGGLAKNEQFF.

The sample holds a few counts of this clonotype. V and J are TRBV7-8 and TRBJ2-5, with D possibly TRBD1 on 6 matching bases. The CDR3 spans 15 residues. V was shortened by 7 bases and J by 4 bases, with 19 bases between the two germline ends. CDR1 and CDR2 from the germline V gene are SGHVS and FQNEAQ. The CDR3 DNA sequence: TGTGCCAGCACCGTTGCTGGGGGCCATGGAGAGACCCAGTACTTC. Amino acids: CASTVAGGHGETQYF.